This TCR beta chain was found in a study of glioma-infiltrating T cells. Overall study findings and caveats: Shared blood CDR3 signature motifs marked patients with low tissue-blood divergence. Non-neoplastic patients had below-expected tissue-blood divergence, while all gliomas exceeded expectation.

TCR alpha and beta CDR3 regions were amplified from RNA using iRepertoire nested multiplex PCR. TCRdb re-derived calls from the multiplex PCR reads in MiXCR, one entry per CDR3 protein. Of more than 350,000 distinct CDR3 sequences detected, about 40% appear once; the ten largest clones hold around 12%. Of note for this clonotype: Its specificity is unknown.

Germline loops: CDR1 DFQATT, CDR2 SNEGSKA (reference sequence). The CDR3 is 14 amino acids. V is TRBV20-1 and J is TRBJ2-5; 11 bases match TRBD2. Specimen: glioma tissue, nonneoplastic brain tissue, or PBMCs (not recorded which). The receptor comes from a human donor with low-grade glioma or glioblastoma, undergoing nonglioma brain surgery, or in good health (not recorded which). In DNA form, the CDR3 reads TGCAGCGTAAGACTAGCGGGAAATGAAGAGACCCAGTACTTC. This translates into CSVRLAGNEETQYF.